This TCR beta chain comes out of a study of blood T cell repertoires in COVID-19. About the study: Acute-phase and convalescent COVID-19 samples originated in the United States, Italy and Spain. T cells, B-cell-depleted T cells, or PBMCs supplied cDNA or gDNA.

V lost 0 bases and J 8 bases, leaving 13 bases between the germline ends. CDR1 GTSNPN and CDR2 SVGIG come from the germline V gene (reference sequence). This CDR3 has 14 residues. Sequenced by immunoSEQ multiplex PCR; TCRdb stores in-frame clones only, minus some. Seen here are fewer than 250,000 clones, roughly 82% observed once, and the top ten hold approximately 6%. Patients in Seattle were enrolled during active infection, then followed longitudinally. The rearrangement joins TRBV30 to TRBJ1-4; TRBD1 is a possible D gene (6 bases). This TCR was sampled from a woman older than 75 with COVID-19, enrolled during active disease. The sequenced material came from peripheral blood. The CDR3 loop reads CAWSVTGRGEKLFF. In DNA, the CDR3 is TGTGCCTGGAGTGTAACAGGGAGAGGAGAAAAACTGTTTTTT.